This T cell receptor beta chain comes out of a study of blood T cell repertoires in COVID-19. Overall study: Acute and convalescent COVID-19 samples came from the United States, Italy and Spain. Nucleic acid was either cDNA or gDNA, and it came from T cells, B-cell-depleted T cells, or PBMCs.

In the authors' methods: Estimation of nucleated cell counts relied on the amplification of reference gene primers. Sequencing used immunoSEQ multiplex PCR; TCRdb keeps in-frame clones, though not all of them. That table supplies the V and J calls and clone size; D and trimming were determined from the DNA. The repertoire includes around 16,000 clones, approximately 80% of them detected once, and roughly 15% sits in the top ten. The CDR3 sequence is 17 residues long. With 4 bases removed from V and 7 bases from J, the gap between germline ends came to 24 bases. Germline lookup yields CDR1 MNHNS and CDR2 SASEGT.

V is TRBV6-1 and J is TRBJ2-3; perhaps TRBD1 as D (6 bases). This sequence was found in a human donor in a cohort sampled during active COVID-19. Material for sequencing was peripheral blood. The CDR3, as DNA: TGTGCCAGCAGTGCCCCCCCAGGGGACCTAGGGGCCCATACGCAGTATTTT. Its protein is CASSAPPGDLGAHTQYF.